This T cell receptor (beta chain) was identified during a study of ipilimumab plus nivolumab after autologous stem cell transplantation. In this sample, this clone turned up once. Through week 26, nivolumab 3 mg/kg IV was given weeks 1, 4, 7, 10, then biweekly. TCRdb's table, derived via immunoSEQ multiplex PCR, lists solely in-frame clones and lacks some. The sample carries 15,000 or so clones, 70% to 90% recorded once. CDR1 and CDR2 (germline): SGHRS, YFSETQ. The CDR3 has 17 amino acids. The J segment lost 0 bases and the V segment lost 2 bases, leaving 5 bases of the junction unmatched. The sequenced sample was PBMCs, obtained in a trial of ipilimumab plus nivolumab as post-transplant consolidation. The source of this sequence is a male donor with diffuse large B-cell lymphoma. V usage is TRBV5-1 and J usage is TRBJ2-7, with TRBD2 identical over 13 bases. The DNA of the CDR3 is TGCGCCAGCAGCTTAGGCGGGACTAGCGGGGCCTCCTACGAGCAGTACTTC. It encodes CASSLGGTSGASYEQYF. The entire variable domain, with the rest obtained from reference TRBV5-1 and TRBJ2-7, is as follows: KAGVTQTPRYLIKTRGQQVTLSCSPISGHRSVSWYQQTPGQGLQFLFEYFSETQRNKGNFPGRFSGRQFSNSRSEMNVSTLELGDSALYLCASSLGGTSGASYEQYFGPGTRLTVT.